The T cell receptor beta chain described here comes from a study of shared clonotypes between healthy human individuals. Study background: Researchers assigned three CD4 naive, three CD4 memory, two CD8 naive and one CD8 memory plate to each donor.

Findings of the study overall: The study found lower generation probabilities in non-shared clonotypes than in those shared by all four donors.

This CDR3 spans 15 amino acids. J gave up 6 bases and V 4 bases, and 9 bases lay outside the gene matches. CDR1 and CDR2 (germline): MNHNY, SVGAGI (reference sequence). Cells designated naive CD8 were CD45RO-negative and were positively selected for CCR7, with terminally differentiated effector memory CD45RA+ cells excluded. This clone occurred once. The antigen is unknown. TCRdb keeps only in-frame clones here, not all; method: immunoSEQ multiplex PCR. Found here are hundreds of thousands of clones, nearly 98% of them singletons; the top ten hold roughly 0.29%. What was sequenced was naive CD8+ T cells sorted from blood. The receptor was derived from a man aged 30 to 39 in good health. The chain employs TRBV6-6 and TRBJ2-4; 7 bases align to TRBD2. The CDR3 is CASSLLTGGGNIQYF. CDR3 DNA sequence: TGTGCCAGCAGTTTACTCACGGGAGGAGGAAACATTCAGTACTTC.